This entry describes one TCR beta chain. Assay used: immunoSEQ multiplex PCR; TCRdb lists only in-frame clones, some missing. The sample has tens of thousands of clones; around 94% are singletons. These data belong to a study of T cell changes during pregnancy in multiple sclerosis. Trimming cost V 2 bases and J 3 bases; bases outside gene matches: 1. CDR1 is SGHRS, CDR2 YFSETQ, per germline. The CDR3 runs to 15 residues. The receptor was isolated from a female donor in good health, enrolled as a control in a pregnancy study. V usage is TRBV5-1 and J usage is TRBJ2-1; 11 positions match TRBD2. Sequencing was performed on peripheral blood, taken in the second trimester of pregnancy. CDR3 region: CASSFGTSGYNEQFF. The CDR3 DNA reads as TGCGCCAGCAGCTTCGGGACTAGCGGCTACAATGAGCAGTTCTTC.